This entry features one TCR beta chain sequence. The antigen is undetermined. Chemo-refractory metastatic non-small-cell lung cancer patients were treated with focal radiation plus CTLA-4 blockade with ipilimumab. The data derive from a study of radiotherapy plus CTLA-4 blockade in lung cancer. About the study: Among all patients, 18% showed objective responses, while approximately 30% had disease control.

Study-level points and caveats: Expansion of tumor-derived TCR clones was observed in blood after radiotherapy plus ipilimumab. Reported findings show early blood T cell clone dynamics, with interferon-beta, best predicted response.

This table comes from immunoSEQ multiplex PCR, and its TCRdb copy is limited to in-frame clones, with some not included. This table has around 70,000 clones, around 87% appearing once. The sequenced sample was peripheral blood, obtained from a patient treated with radiotherapy plus ipilimumab. The TCR originated in a human donor with non-small cell lung cancer that progressed on radiotherapy plus ipilimumab.

The CDR3 reads CASKLDSGVPTEAFF. The CDR3 coding sequence is TGTGCCAGCAAACTCGATTCAGGAGTCCCCACTGAAGCTTTCTTT. The chain joins TRBV6-5 to TRBJ1-1; D is undetermined. From germline, CDR1 is MNHEY and CDR2 SVGAGI. V lost 7 bases and J 4 bases, leaving 19 bases between the germline ends. This CDR3 has 15 residues.